These 19 T cell receptor beta chains were sequenced from one sample in a study of cytomegalovirus exposure and HLA in healthy donors. With 60 Vbeta and 13 Jbeta primers, the PCR was carried out. TCRdb's copy holds only in-frame clones and misses some; the assay was immunoSEQ multiplex PCR. This sample has 120,000 to 150,000 clones, with around 80% found just once. Specimen: PBMCs. These receptor sequences come from a woman in her twenties or thirties in good health and CMV-seronegative.

V is TRBV2 and J is TRBJ1-5; a possible D gene is TRBD1 (5 bases). Trimming shortened V by 3 bases and J by 4 bases, and 13 bases separated the two germline ends. CDR1 and CDR2 (germline): SNHLY, FYNNEI. The CDR3 consists of 15 residues. The CDR3 region is CASSELRGGNQPQHF. The CDR3 bases are TGTGCCAGCAGTGAGCTGCGGGGGGGAAATCAGCCCCAGCATTTT.

The CDR3 is CASSTASGRAYNEQFF. The CDR3 DNA follows: TGTGCCAGCAGCACGGCTAGCGGGAGGGCTTACAATGAGCAGTTCTTC. This rearrangement joins TRBV11-2 to TRBJ2-1; TRBD2 agrees at 12 bases. With 5 bases clipped from V and 4 bases from J, the junction kept 6 bases outside the gene matches. CDR3 length: 16 amino acids. CDR1 and CDR2 (germline): SGHAT, FQNNGV.

The rearrangement links TRBV18 to TRBJ1-2, with TRBD1 identical over 7 bases. V dropped 3 bases and J dropped 8; count of bases not matched to a gene: 12. CDR1 KGHSH and CDR2 LQKENI come from the germline V gene. CDR3 length: 15 amino acids. The CDR3 here is CASSPTQGNEFGYTF. Written as DNA, the CDR3 is TGTGCCAGCTCACCGACACAGGGGAATGAATTCGGCTACACCTTC. The full variable domain, with the rest looked up from reference TRBV18 and TRBJ1-2, is NAGVMQNPRHLVRRRGQEARLRCSPMKGHSHVYWYRQLPEEGLKFMVYLQKENIIDESGMPKERFSAEFPKEGPSILRIQQVVRGDSAAYFCASSPTQGNEFGYTFGSGTRLTVV.

A single count supports this clone. The rearrangement links TRBV7-2 to TRBJ2-7, with 10 bases lining up with TRBD2. The germline CDR1 and CDR2 sequences are SGHTA and FQGNSA. The CDR3 spans 15 residues. J was trimmed by 2 bases and V by 5 bases; bases with no gene match: 6. The CDR3 bases are TGTGCCAGCAGCCAAAGCGGGGGGGGCACCTACGAGCAGTACTTC. Its protein is CASSQSGGGTYEQYF.

The rearrangement uses TRBV11-2 and TRBJ2-3; the match to TRBD2 covers 10 bases. CDR1 and CDR2 (germline): SGHAT, FQNNGV. The length of the CDR3 is 15 residues. The trim removed 0 bases at V and 11 bases at J, leaving 8 bases unmatched. Written as DNA, the CDR3 is TGTGCCAGCAGCTTAGATGTGGCTAGCGGGAGAATGCAGTATTTT. It encodes CASSLDVASGRMQYF.

This clone was seen a handful of times. This chain joins TRBV15 and TRBJ1-1, with D perhaps TRBD1 (6 bases). Deletions cut 7 bases from V and 6 bases from J, with 18 bases between. Germline CDR1 reads LNHNV; CDR2 reads YYDKDF (reference sequence). The CDR3 sequence is 14 residues long. The CDR3 coding sequence is TGTGCCACCACCAAAAACAGGGAAATCGCTGAAGCTTTCTTT. It encodes CATTKNREIAEAFF.

The chain joins TRBV7-9 to TRBJ1-6; 9 nucleotides match TRBD1. This CDR3 is 15 amino acids long. CDR1 is SEHNR, CDR2 FQNEAQ, per germline (reference sequence). The V segment lost 5 bases and the J segment 6 bases; nucleotides outside the gene matches: 5. For the CDR3, the DNA is TGTGCCAGCAGCGCACGGGACAGGGCTAATTCACCCCTCCACTTT. Protein product: CASSARDRANSPLHF.

This clone was seen once. J is TRBJ2-1 and V is TRBV7-8; D remains ambiguous. In germline, CDR1 is SGHVS, CDR2 FQNEAQ. This CDR3 region has 15 residues. The V and J ends lost 5 bases and 2 bases respectively, with 13 bases between them. The CDR3 protein is CASSLELNAYNEQFF. In nucleotides, the CDR3 is TGTGCCAGCAGCCTGGAGTTGAACGCCTACAATGAGCAGTTCTTC.

The chain recombines TRBV7-9 with TRBJ2-3, with D maybe TRBD1 (6 bases). The germline V and J ends were trimmed by 5 bases and 4 bases, with 16 bases remaining between them. This CDR3 comprises 15 residues. CDR1 and CDR2 (germline): SEHNR, FQNEAQ (reference sequence). The CDR3 loop is CASSKLGQGPDTQYF. The CDR3 DNA is TGTGCCAGCAGCAAGTTGGGGCAGGGGCCAGATACGCAGTATTTT.

V usage is TRBV11-2 and J usage is TRBJ1-1, with D unresolved. CDR3 length equals 14 residues. Germline V gene lookup returns CDR1 SGHAT and CDR2 FQNNGV. V lost 5 bases to trimming and J lost 1 base, with 11 bases between them. The DNA for the CDR3 is TGTGCCAGCAGCCCAGCGGGAGGGAACACTGAAGCTTTCTTT. As protein: CASSPAGGNTEAFF.

This clone was seen just once. The chain joins TRBV5-1 to TRBJ2-1, with 11 bases that match TRBD2. The CDR3 runs 17 residues. CDR1 SGHRS and CDR2 YFSETQ come from the germline V gene. V shed 4 bases and J 6 bases; nucleotides not matched to a gene: 12. Here the CDR3 DNA reads TGCGCCAGCAGCCTTAGCTTTTTAGCGGGAGGGCCCAATGAGCAGTTCTTC. Translating gives CASSLSFLAGGPNEQFF. Drawing the rest from reference TRBV5-1 and TRBJ2-1, the complete variable domain is KAGVTQTPRYLIKTRGQQVTLSCSPISGHRSVSWYQQTPGQGLQFLFEYFSETQRNKGNFPGRFSGRQFSNSRSEMNVSTLELGDSALYLCASSLSFLAGGPNEQFFGPGTRLTVL.

In regard to this clone: The final CDR3 position lacks the conserved phenylalanine or tryptophan, pointing to a likely read error. This chain joins TRBV14 and TRBJ2-7; no clear D. CDR1 SGHDN and CDR2 FVKESK come from the germline V gene. Deletions cut 7 bases from V and 2 bases from J, with 15 bases between. This CDR3 region has 14 residues. The DNA of the CDR3 is TGTGCCAGCAACCTATTCGGGTTACCCTACGAGCAGTACCTC. Protein sequence: CASNLFGLPYEQYL.

V gene TRBV21-1 combines with J gene TRBJ1-4; the tabulated D call, TRBD1, remains unverified against the DNA. TRBV21-1 is an annotated pseudogene. There are 15 residues in the CDR3. The CDR3 DNA is TGTGCCAGCAGCAAATTTGAGGGGGTTGGTGAAAAACTGTTTTTT. This gives the protein CASSKFEGVGEKLFF.

This chain links TRBV19 with TRBJ1-1, with 7 bases fitting TRBD1. The CDR3 covers 16 residues. Germline trimming cut 7 bases from V and 0 bases from J; bases unmatched to any gene: 11. In germline, CDR1 is LNHDA, CDR2 SQIVND (reference sequence). CDR3 protein: CASTPLQGQMNTEAFF. The CDR3 coding sequence is TGTGCCAGTACCCCCCTACAGGGGCAAATGAACACTGAAGCTTTCTTT.

The V and J genes are TRBV6-1 and TRBJ2-5; 9 positions agree with TRBD1. The better agreement between TRBJ2-7 and the DNA end casts doubt on the J call. There are 13 residues in the CDR3. Germline assignment: CDR1 MNHNS and CDR2 SASEGT. This chain's CDR3 is CAGGQGLSYEQYF. CDR3 DNA sequence: TGTGCCGGCGGACAGGGGCTTTCCTACGAGCAGTACTTC.

The chain uses TRBV12-5 and TRBJ2-7; D gene ambiguous. This CDR3 region has 15 residues. Per germline, CDR1 LGHNT and CDR2 FRNRAP. V lost 2 bases and J 2 bases, leaving 13 bases between the germline ends. CDR3 sequence (DNA): TGTGCTAGTGGTTTGCACTCGACATCTGCCTACGAGCAGTACTTC. Translation: CASGLHSTSAYEQYF.

The rearrangement uses TRBV7-2 and TRBJ2-5, with 7 bases matching TRBD2. Germline V gives CDR1 SGHTA, CDR2 FQGNSA. With 7 bases clipped from V and 11 bases from J, the junction kept 25 bases outside the gene matches. The CDR3 consists of 17 residues. The CDR3 sequence: CASTPPGLSAQIGEQYF. The CDR3 nucleotides read TGTGCCAGCACCCCCCCGGGACTATCTGCCCAAATAGGGGAGCAGTACTTC.

V gene TRBV4-1 combines with J gene TRBJ2-1; 12 bases map to TRBD2. With V trimmed by 6 bases and J by 4 bases, 10 bases remained unmatched. Germline-derived CDR1 and CDR2 are MGHRA and YSYEKL. This CDR3 has 17 residues. The CDR3 DNA reads as TGCGCCAGCAGTCCTAGCGGGGGGGTGAGCAGGTACAATGAGCAGTTCTTC. This translates into CASSPSGGVSRYNEQFF.

V gene TRBV19 combines with J gene TRBJ1-2; 7 bases align to TRBD1. CDR3 size: 16 residues. V lost 7 bases and J lost 4; bases outside the gene matches: 15. The germline V gene encodes CDR1 LNHDA and CDR2 SQIVND (reference sequence). The CDR3 sequence is CASTLRPQGSIYGYTF. For the CDR3, the DNA is TGTGCCAGTACCCTCCGTCCACAGGGGTCTATCTATGGCTACACCTTC. Drawing the rest from reference TRBV19 and TRBJ1-2, the complete variable domain is DGGITQSPKYLFRKEGQNVTLSCEQNLNHDAMYWYRQDPGQGLRLIYYSQIVNDFQKGDIAEGYSVSREKKESFPLTVTSAQKNPTAFYLCASTLRPQGSIYGYTFGSGTRLTVV.